A selection of T cell receptor beta chains follows, all from one sample in a study of cytomegalovirus exposure and HLA in healthy donors. Assay used: immunoSEQ multiplex PCR; TCRdb lists only in-frame clones, some missing. This table has about 100,000 clones, about 79% appearing once. Sequenced: PBMCs. The receptors originated from a man aged 55-75 years in good health and CMV-seropositive. CDR3s include the opening cysteine and the closing phenylalanine or tryptophan. A D gene is named only where the DNA matches it firmly. Clone size, where shown, is once, few, many, or a class for clones that have expanded.

DNA: TGCGCCAGCAGGGAGACTAGCACTGATACGCAGTATTTT; CDR3: CASRETSTDTQYF; J: TRBJ2-3; V: TRBV10-2; D: TRBD2; size: -
DNA: TGTGCCAGCAGCTCCGCGGGACAGGGTTCAGAGACCCAGTACTTC; CDR3: CASSSAGQGSETQYF; J: TRBJ2-5; V: TRBV7-2; D: TRBD1; size: -
DNA: TGCAGCGTCCTCACAGGGGTCTCTGAAGCTTTCTTT; CDR3: CSVLTGVSEAFF; J: TRBJ1-1; V: TRBV29-1; D: TRBD1; size: few
DNA: TGTGCCAGTAAGGGGGCGGGTGAAAAACTGTTTTTT; CDR3: CASKGAGEKLFF; J: TRBJ1-4; V: TRBV7-9; D: TRBD1; size: -
DNA: TGTGCCAGCAGCTTCGGCGGGGGGCCAGATACGCAGTATTTT; CDR3: CASSFGGGPDTQYF; J: TRBJ2-3; V: TRBV5-4; D: TRBD2; size: -
DNA: TGTGCCAGCTCACCAATGGGCGCAGATACGCAGTATTTT; CDR3: CASSPMGADTQYF; J: TRBJ2-3; V: TRBV18; D: -; size: -
DNA: TGCGCCAGCAGCTTCGGGACAGGGCGAAACACCATATATTTT; CDR3: CASSFGTGRNTIYF; J: TRBJ1-3; V: TRBV5-1; D: TRBD1; size: -
DNA: TGTGCCAGTAGAGAGAAAGGACAGGGGGCGCTTGGCTACACCTTC; CDR3: CASREKGQGALGYTF; J: TRBJ1-2; V: TRBV19; D: TRBD1; size: -
DNA: TGTGCCAGCAGGGGCCCACGACAGAACTCTGGAAACACCATATATTTT; CDR3: CASRGPRQNSGNTIYF; J: TRBJ1-3; V: TRBV28; D: -; size: -
DNA: TGTGCCAGCAGCCAAGAATCCTCTAATGAGCAGTTCTTC; CDR3: CASSQESSNEQFF; J: TRBJ2-1; V: TRBV4-2; D: -; size: -
DNA: TGTGCCAGTAGTGTAGTCGCGGGATACGAGCAGTACTTC; CDR3: CASSVVAGYEQYF; J: TRBJ2-7; V: TRBV19; D: -; size: -
DNA: TGTGCCAGCTCACCAAGGGGGTCGGATGAAAAACTGTTTTTT; CDR3: CASSPRGSDEKLFF; J: TRBJ1-4; V: TRBV18; D: -; size: -
DNA: TGTGCCAGCAGTGAACAGGCCAGGGAAGATGAAAAACTGTTTTTT; CDR3: CASSEQAREDEKLFF; J: TRBJ1-4; V: TRBV6-1; D: -; size: few
DNA: TGTGCCAGCAGGAAACCGGGCCCAGGGGGCACTTACGAGCAGTACTTC; CDR3: CASRKPGPGGTYEQYF; J: TRBJ2-7; V: TRBV21-1; D: -; size: few
DNA: TGCGCCAGCACCCTCGGACAGGCCGGCTTTGCCACTGAAGCTTTCTTT; CDR3: CASTLGQAGFATEAFF; J: TRBJ1-1; V: TRBV5-1; D: TRBD1; size: few
DNA: TGTGCCAGCAGCGCCGGACTAGCGGGGAATATCGATGAGCAGTTCTTC; CDR3: CASSAGLAGNIDEQFF; J: TRBJ2-1; V: TRBV9; D: TRBD2; size: once
DNA: TGTGCCAGCAGGAAATCAGGGTCCAATCAGCCCCAGCATTTT; CDR3: CASRKSGSNQPQHF; J: TRBJ1-5; V: TRBV13; D: -; size: -
DNA: TGTGCCTGGAGTCCAGGGGGCTACTCCTATGGCTACACCTTC; CDR3: CAWSPGGYSYGYTF; J: TRBJ1-2; V: TRBV30; D: TRBD1; size: -
DNA: TGTGCCAGCAGCTTTATACAAGAGACCCAGTACTTC; CDR3: CASSFIQETQYF; J: TRBJ2-5; V: TRBV5-6; D: -; size: few
DNA: TGCGCCAGCAGCGCCGGGACTAGCGGGGGGCAGAATGAGCAGTTCTTC; CDR3: CASSAGTSGGQNEQFF; J: TRBJ2-1; V: TRBV5-1; D: TRBD2; size: -
DNA: TGTGCCAGCAGTTACGGGACACCCTACTCACCCCTCCACTTT; CDR3: CASSYGTPYSPLHF; J: TRBJ1-6; V: TRBV28; D: -; size: -
DNA: TGTGCCAGCAGCCAGACATCTTACGAGCAGTACTTC; CDR3: CASSQTSYEQYF; J: TRBJ2-7; V: TRBV11-2; D: -; size: -
DNA: TGTGCCAGCAGCTTAAGGGCCGGGACAGCAAAACTGAACACTGAAGCTTTCTTT; CDR3: CASSLRAGTAKLNTEAFF; J: TRBJ1-1; V: TRBV7-3; D: TRBD1; size: -
DNA: TGCGCCAGAACCCGACTAGCGGGGGGTTACACAGATACGCAGTATTTT; CDR3: CARTRLAGGYTDTQYF; J: TRBJ2-3; V: TRBV5-1; D: TRBD2; size: -
DNA: TGTGCCAGCAGACGAGCGAGACAGTCGTCCTACGAGCAGTACTTC; CDR3: CASRRARQSSYEQYF; J: TRBJ2-7; V: TRBV13; D: -; size: -
DNA: TGTGCCTGGAGTGTAACCCGGGGGTGGCCCGGGAATTCACCCCTCCACTTT; CDR3: CAWSVTRGWPGNSPLHF; J: TRBJ1-6; V: TRBV30; D: -; size: -
DNA: TGTGCCAGCAGAGGACTCGTCTCTGGAAACACCATATATTTT; CDR3: CASRGLVSGNTIYF; J: TRBJ1-3; V: TRBV2; D: -; size: -
DNA: TGCGCCAGCAGCTTAGGGACTAGCGGTGAGCAGTTCTTC; CDR3: CASSLGTSGEQFF; J: TRBJ2-1; V: TRBV5-1; D: TRBD2; size: -
DNA: TGTGCCAGCAGGGACAGGGGCCTCCGGGTTGGCTACACCTTC; CDR3: CASRDRGLRVGYTF; J: TRBJ1-2; V: TRBV5-6; D: TRBD1; size: -
DNA: TGTGCCAGCACCAAAACGGGGGGTGGCAATCAGCCCCAGCATTTT; CDR3: CASTKTGGGNQPQHF; J: TRBJ1-5; V: TRBV27; D: -; size: -
DNA: TGCGCCAGCAGCCAAGATTGGGTGGGGGGTACGCAGTATTTT; CDR3: CASSQDWVGGTQYF; J: TRBJ2-3; V: TRBV4-3; D: -; size: -
DNA: TGCGCCAGCAGCTTGGAAGCCAGGGTGGTCACTGAAGCTTTCTTT; CDR3: CASSLEARVVTEAFF; J: TRBJ1-1; V: TRBV5-1; D: -; size: -
DNA: TGTGCCAGCAGCGTAGAGGGGGATCACAGGGGAATTTACAATGAGCAGTTCTTC; CDR3: CASSVEGDHRGIYNEQFF; J: TRBJ2-1; V: TRBV9; D: TRBD1; size: few
DNA: TGTGCCAGCATTCCTTTTGGGGGCCAGCCCCAGCATTTT; CDR3: CASIPFGGQPQHF; J: TRBJ1-5; V: TRBV28; D: -; size: -
DNA: TGCGCCAGCAGCCAAGTCCCAGGGCTAAACACTGAAGCTTTCTTT; CDR3: CASSQVPGLNTEAFF; J: TRBJ1-1; V: TRBV4-3; D: -; size: -
DNA: TGCGCCAGCAGCTCCTTCCCGCGGGGGAGGACCTACGAGCAGTACTTC; CDR3: CASSSFPRGRTYEQYF; J: TRBJ2-7; V: TRBV5-1; D: TRBD2; size: -
DNA: TGTGCCAGCAGAATGGACACTTTTACCTACAATGAGCAGTTCTTC; CDR3: CASRMDTFTYNEQFF; J: TRBJ2-1; V: TRBV6-1; D: -; size: -
DNA: TGCAGCGTCCGGAGGGCGGAAAAACTGTTTTTT; CDR3: CSVRRAEKLFF; J: TRBJ1-4; V: TRBV29-1; D: -; size: once
DNA: TGTGCCAGCAGCCCGGCCCCGTACAGGGGCCGGGGCAATCAGCCCCAGCATTTT; CDR3: CASSPAPYRGRGNQPQHF; J: TRBJ1-5; V: TRBV7-2; D: TRBD1; size: few
DNA: TGCGCCAGCAGCTCCCAGGGGGGAGACATTCAGTACTTC; CDR3: CASSSQGGDIQYF; J: TRBJ2-4; V: TRBV5-1; D: -; size: -
DNA: TGTTCCAGCAGCTTGTCCGGGATTTACAATGAGCAGTTCTTC; CDR3: CSSSLSGIYNEQFF; J: TRBJ2-1; V: TRBV7-9; D: -; size: -
DNA: TGTGCCAGCAGTGTACAGGCAACGAACACCGGGGAGCTGTTTTTT; CDR3: CASSVQATNTGELFF; J: TRBJ2-2; V: TRBV6-4; D: -; size: -
DNA: TGTGCCAGCTCACCGCGCGCCGGGACAGATTACACCGGGGAGCTGTTTTTT; CDR3: CASSPRAGTDYTGELFF; J: TRBJ2-2; V: TRBV18; D: TRBD1; size: -
DNA: TGCAGCGTTCAAGAAGGAGCCTACGAGCAGTACTTC; CDR3: CSVQEGAYEQYF; J: TRBJ2-7; V: TRBV29-1; D: -; size: -
DNA: TGTGCCAGCAGTACCCACGAGGGTTACGGCTACACCTTC; CDR3: CASSTHEGYGYTF; J: TRBJ1-2; V: TRBV28; D: -; size: -
DNA: TGTGCCAGCAGTGTACAGTCGGGGGTTGAACGAGCTTTCTTT; CDR3: CASSVQSGVERAFF; J: TRBJ1-1; V: TRBV6-1; D: -; size: few
DNA: TGTGCCAGCAGTTTATTCGGGGGGACAGGTAATTCACCCCTCCACTTT; CDR3: CASSLFGGTGNSPLHF; J: TRBJ1-6; V: TRBV27; D: TRBD1; size: -
DNA: TGTGCCGGGGAGGCTGGGAATGAAAAACTGTTTTTT; CDR3: CAGEAGNEKLFF; J: TRBJ1-4; V: TRBV30; D: -; size: -
DNA: TGTGCCAGCCGATCCGGGACAGGGGGTAACAATGAGCAGTTCTTC; CDR3: CASRSGTGGNNEQFF; J: TRBJ2-1; V: TRBV2; D: TRBD1; size: -
DNA: TGTGCCAGCAGTTTAGGAGCTTCGGGGAGCTACGAGCAGTACTTC; CDR3: CASSLGASGSYEQYF; J: TRBJ2-7; V: TRBV28; D: -; size: -
DNA: TGTGCCAGCAGCTTGGCACAGCAAGCCTACGAGCAGTACTTC; CDR3: CASSLAQQAYEQYF; J: TRBJ2-7; V: TRBV5-6; D: -; size: few
DNA: TGCGCCAGCAGCTCGTTCGCACAGGGGGCTGCTGGAAACACCATATATTTT; CDR3: CASSSFAQGAAGNTIYF; J: TRBJ1-3; V: TRBV5-1; D: TRBD1; size: -
DNA: TGTGCCAGCAGCCGGCTGGGGCTTAATGAAAAACTGTTTTTT; CDR3: CASSRLGLNEKLFF; J: TRBJ1-4; V: TRBV11-2; D: -; size: -
DNA: TGTGCCAGTTTCAGGGGAACTGAAGCTTTCTTT; CDR3: CASFRGTEAFF; J: TRBJ1-1; V: TRBV10-3; D: -; size: -
DNA: TGTGCCATCAGTGGATCTGACAGGGGCAATCAGCCCCAGCATTTT; CDR3: CAISGSDRGNQPQHF; J: TRBJ1-5; V: TRBV10-3; D: TRBD1; size: -
DNA: TGTGCCAGCAGCTCGGACAGGGGCGGAGAGACCCAGTACTTC; CDR3: CASSSDRGGETQYF; J: TRBJ2-5; V: TRBV7-3; D: TRBD1; size: -
DNA: TGTGCCAGCAGCTTAGACGGGTTTGGAGGGGACGAGCAGTACTTC; CDR3: CASSLDGFGGDEQYF; J: TRBJ2-7; V: TRBV7-2; D: -; size: -